This T cell receptor (beta chain) originates from a study of T cell repertoires in cytomegalovirus infection. This clonotype was found a few times. TCRdb re-analysed the reads in MiXCR, keeping a single row per CDR3 protein. Seen here are around 550,000 distinct CDR3 sequences, 26% observed once, and the top ten hold over 10%. The CDR3 totals 15 residues. In germline, CDR1 is KGHSH, CDR2 LQKENI. The V gene lost 1 base and the J gene lost 10 bases, with 14 bases spanning the gap. The sample consisted of PBMCs. The J gene is TRBJ1-6, the V gene TRBV18; D call uncertain. This TCR was recovered from a human donor in good health (CMV status not recorded). Some clones in this sample may be carry-over from other donors' samples. CDR3 nucleotide sequence: TGTGCCAGCTCACCACTCGATGGATCGCCCTCACCCCTCCACTTT. Its protein is CASSPLDGSPSPLHF.